The rows below give T cell receptor beta chains drawn from one sample of a study of shared clonotypes between healthy human individuals. Generated by immunoSEQ multiplex PCR, the TCRdb table keeps only in-frame clones and is missing some. Of 650,000 to 750,000 clones in the sample, 72% are singletons; the top ten hold around 1.8%. Sequencing input: memory CD4+ T cells sorted from blood. The receptors were gathered from a woman aged 25-40 years in good health. The CDR3 runs from the conserved cysteine through the conserved F or W. A D gene is named only where the DNA matches it firmly. Only some rows state a clone size, as once, few, many or a class for expanded clones.

TRBJ2-2	once	-	TRBV28	CASTGVWNTGELFF	TGTGCCAGCACCGGAGTGTGGAACACCGGGGAGCTGTTTTTT
TRBJ1-1	-	-	TRBV27	CASSYTRFTEAFF	TGTGCCAGCAGTTACACCCGGTTCACTGAAGCTTTCTTT
TRBJ2-7	-	-	TRBV21-1	CASSISPIVFRGQDVYEQYF	TGTGCCAGCAGCATATCCCCGATTGTTTTCCGGGGACAGGATGTCTACGAGCAGTACTTC
TRBJ2-5	once	TRBD1	TRBV11-2	CASSLVLGQGGETQYF	TGTGCCAGCAGCTTAGTTTTGGGACAGGGCGGAGAGACCCAGTACTTC
TRBJ2-4	-	-	TRBV5-6	CASSFAGAKNIQYF	TGTGCCAGCAGCTTCGCGGGGGCGAAAAACATTCAGTACTTC
TRBJ2-2	-	-	TRBV28	CASSLWTGAPVTGELFF	TGTGCCAGCAGTTTATGGACGGGGGCTCCCGTTACCGGGGAGCTGTTTTTT
TRBJ2-7	-	-	TRBV20-1	CSAREYEQYF	TGCAGTGCTAGAGAATACGAGCAGTACTTC
TRBJ1-1	-	-	TRBV30	CAWIRGGSTEAFF	TGTGCCTGGATAAGAGGAGGAAGTACTGAAGCTTTCTTT
TRBJ2-5	-	TRBD2	TRBV5-4	CASSPRPPGLAGEETQYF	TGTGCCAGCAGCCCACGGCCCCCGGGACTAGCGGGAGAAGAGACCCAGTACTTC
TRBJ1-3	-	-	TRBV4-1	CASSQEFYSGNTIYF	TGCGCCAGCAGCCAGGAGTTTTACTCTGGAAACACCATATATTTT
TRBJ1-2	many	-	TRBV30	CATRTRVRVNYGYTF	TGTGCTACGAGAACGCGAGTCAGGGTAAACTATGGCTACACCTTC
TRBJ1-1	-	-	TRBV11-3	CASSLEPDTEAFF	TGTGCCAGCAGCTTAGAACCAGACACTGAAGCTTTCTTT
TRBJ1-5	-	-	TRBV2	CASTPLTGLEPQHF	TGTGCCAGCACCCCTCTCACAGGACTTGAGCCCCAGCATTTT
TRBJ2-2	few	TRBD1	TRBV18	CASSSSPGGAFTGELFF	TGTGCCAGCTCATCGTCCCCAGGGGGCGCATTCACCGGGGAGCTGTTTTTT
TRBJ2-7	few	TRBD1	TRBV5-1	CASSLGDRDNNEQYF	TGCGCCAGCAGCTTGGGAGACAGGGACAACAACGAGCAGTACTTC
TRBJ1-4	-	-	TRBV27	CASNKQGMGEKLFF	TGTGCCAGCAACAAACAGGGAATGGGTGAAAAACTGTTTTTT
TRBJ2-7	-	TRBD1	TRBV2	CAGGQGAWEQYF	TGTGCCGGCGGACAGGGGGCGTGGGAGCAGTACTTC
TRBJ2-7	-	-	TRBV9	CASSARDRGPYEQYF	TGTGCCAGCAGCGCCCGGGACCGGGGTCCCTACGAGCAGTACTTC
TRBJ2-7	-	-	TRBV7-5	CVRSLQDTYEQYF	TGTGTCAGAAGCTTACAAGACACTTACGAGCAGTACTTC
TRBJ1-5	-	-	TRBV28	CASMGNYQPQHF	TGTGCCAGCATGGGTAATTATCAGCCCCAGCATTTT
TRBJ2-3	-	-	TRBV28	CASSLAVRITDTQYF	TGTGCCAGCAGTTTAGCGGTCAGGATCACAGATACGCAGTATTTT
TRBJ1-2	-	-	TRBV11-2	CASSYVNGDGKTYGYTF	TGTGCCAGCAGCTATGTGAACGGAGACGGAAAGACCTATGGCTACACCTTC
TRBJ2-7	many	TRBD2	TRBV13	CASSLRGSRYEQYF	TGTGCCAGCAGCTTACGCGGGAGCAGGTACGAGCAGTACTTC
TRBJ2-2	-	-	TRBV7-3	CASSLFQGGTGANTGELFF	TGTGCCAGCAGCTTGTTTCAGGGGGGAACAGGAGCAAACACCGGGGAGCTGTTTTTT
TRBJ2-1	-	-	TRBV11-2	CASSPQRDSYNEQFF	TGTGCCAGCAGCCCACAAAGAGACAGTTACAATGAGCAGTTCTTC
TRBJ1-2	once	TRBD1	TRBV30	CAYNRDRGDYGYTF	TGTGCCTACAACCGGGACAGGGGGGACTATGGCTACACCTTC
TRBJ2-7	few	TRBD2	TRBV25-1	CASSELGLAGGMYEQYF	TGTGCCAGCAGTGAACTAGGACTAGCGGGAGGAATGTACGAGCAGTACTTC
TRBJ2-7	-	-	TRBV14	CASSPQGRTLYEQYF	TGTGCCAGCAGCCCCCAGGGGCGGACCCTATACGAGCAGTACTTC
TRBJ2-1	-	-	TRBV9	CASSAGVGVHEQFF	TGTGCCAGCAGCGCCGGTGTTGGGGTCCATGAGCAGTTCTTC
TRBJ1-3	once	-	TRBV6-5	CASTLARNTDTIYF	TGTGCCAGCACCCTAGCTCGGAACACCGACACCATATATTTT
TRBJ2-7	-	TRBD1	TRBV28	CASSHSGTGGGEQYF	TGTGCCAGCAGTCACTCCGGGACAGGGGGCGGTGAGCAGTACTTC
TRBJ1-1	-	TRBD1	TRBV7-6	CASSPRTGRAFF	TGTGCCAGCAGCCCTCGGACAGGGCGAGCTTTCTTT
TRBJ1-3	many	TRBD1	TRBV5-1	CASSWGQGNTIYF	TGCGCCAGCAGCTGGGGACAGGGAAACACCATATATTTT
TRBJ2-3	-	-	TRBV18	CASSPFDSPTDTQYF	TGTGCCAGCTCACCCTTCGACTCTCCCACAGATACGCAGTATTTT
TRBJ1-1	-	TRBD1	TRBV28	CASRGQGAPSAEAFF	TGTGCCAGCAGGGGACAGGGGGCGCCTTCGGCTGAAGCTTTCTTT
TRBJ1-5	-	-	TRBV7-2	CASSNRDGGLSNQPQHF	TGTGCCAGCAGCAACCGGGACGGAGGTCTTAGCAATCAGCCCCAGCATTTT
TRBJ1-3	-	TRBD1	TRBV10-1	CASSEPTGGGNTIYF	TGCGCCAGCAGTGAACCCACAGGGGGCGGAAACACCATATATTTT
TRBJ2-1	-	-	TRBV18	CASSPSASPQRNEQFF	TGTGCCAGCTCACCATCGGCTAGCCCCCAGCGCAATGAGCAGTTCTTC
TRBJ1-2	many	-	TRBV11-2	CASSLAGRNYGYTF	TGTGCCAGCAGCTTAGCGGGACGGAACTATGGCTACACCTTC